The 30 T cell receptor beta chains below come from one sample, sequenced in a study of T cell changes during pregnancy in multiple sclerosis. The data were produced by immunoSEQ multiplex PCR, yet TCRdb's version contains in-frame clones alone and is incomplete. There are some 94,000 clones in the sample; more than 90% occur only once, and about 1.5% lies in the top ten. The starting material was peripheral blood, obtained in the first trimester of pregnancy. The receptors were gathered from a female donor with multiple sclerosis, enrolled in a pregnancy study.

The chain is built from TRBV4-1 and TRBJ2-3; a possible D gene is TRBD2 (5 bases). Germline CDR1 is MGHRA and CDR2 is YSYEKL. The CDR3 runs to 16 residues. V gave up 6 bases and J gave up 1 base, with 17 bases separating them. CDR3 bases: TGCGCCAGCAGTCACTTTTTAGCGAAAGGCACAGATACGCAGTATTTT. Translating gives CASSHFLAKGTDTQYF.

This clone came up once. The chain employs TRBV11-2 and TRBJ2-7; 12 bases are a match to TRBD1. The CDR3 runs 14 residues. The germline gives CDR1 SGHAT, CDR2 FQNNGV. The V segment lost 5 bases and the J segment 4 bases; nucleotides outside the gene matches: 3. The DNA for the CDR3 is TGTGCCAGCAGCGGGGACAGGGGGCTGTACGAGCAGTACTTC. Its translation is CASSGDRGLYEQYF.

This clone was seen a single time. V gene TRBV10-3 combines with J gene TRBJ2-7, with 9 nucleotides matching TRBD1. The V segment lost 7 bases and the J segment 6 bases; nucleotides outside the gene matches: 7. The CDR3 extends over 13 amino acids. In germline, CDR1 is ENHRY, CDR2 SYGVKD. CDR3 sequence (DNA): TGTGCCATCAACCAAGGACAGGGGTCCGAGCAGTACTTC. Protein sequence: CAINQGQGSEQYF.

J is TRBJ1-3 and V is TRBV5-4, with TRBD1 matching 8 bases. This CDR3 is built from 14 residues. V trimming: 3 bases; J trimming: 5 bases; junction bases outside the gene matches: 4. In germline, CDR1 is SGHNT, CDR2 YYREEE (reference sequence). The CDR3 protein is CASSSGQGRNTIYF. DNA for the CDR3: TGTGCCAGCAGCTCAGGACAGGGTAGAAACACCATATATTTT.

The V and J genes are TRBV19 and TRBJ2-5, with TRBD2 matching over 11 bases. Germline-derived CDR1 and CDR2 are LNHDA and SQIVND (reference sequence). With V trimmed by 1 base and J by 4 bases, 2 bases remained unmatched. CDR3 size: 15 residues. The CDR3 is CASSIGLAGLETQYF. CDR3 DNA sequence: TGTGCCAGTAGTATAGGACTAGCGGGACTAGAGACCCAGTACTTC.

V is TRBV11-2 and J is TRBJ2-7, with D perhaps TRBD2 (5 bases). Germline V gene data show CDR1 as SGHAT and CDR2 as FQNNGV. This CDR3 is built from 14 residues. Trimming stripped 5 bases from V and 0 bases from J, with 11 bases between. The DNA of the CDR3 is TGTGCCAGCAGCCCCAGTCTAGCCTCCTACGAGCAGTACTTC. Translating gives CASSPSLASYEQYF.

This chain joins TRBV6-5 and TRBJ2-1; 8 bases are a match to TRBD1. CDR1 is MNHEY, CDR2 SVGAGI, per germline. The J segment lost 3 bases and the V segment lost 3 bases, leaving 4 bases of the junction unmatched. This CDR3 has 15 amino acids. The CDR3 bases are TGTGCCAGCAGTTATGCGGGACAGGACTACAATGAGCAGTTCTTC. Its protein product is CASSYAGQDYNEQFF.

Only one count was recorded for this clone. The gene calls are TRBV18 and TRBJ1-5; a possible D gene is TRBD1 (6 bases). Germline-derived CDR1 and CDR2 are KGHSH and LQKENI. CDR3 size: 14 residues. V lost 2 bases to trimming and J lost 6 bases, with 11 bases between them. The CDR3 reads CASSPGGAGQPQHF. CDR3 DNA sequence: TGTGCCAGCTCACCAGGGGGCGCGGGTCAGCCCCAGCATTTT.

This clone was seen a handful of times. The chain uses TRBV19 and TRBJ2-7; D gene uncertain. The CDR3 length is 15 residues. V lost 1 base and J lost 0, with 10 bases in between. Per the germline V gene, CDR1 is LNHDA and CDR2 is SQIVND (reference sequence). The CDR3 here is CASSIAPLLSYEQYF. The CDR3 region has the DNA TGTGCCAGTAGTATAGCCCCGCTACTCTCCTACGAGCAGTACTTC.

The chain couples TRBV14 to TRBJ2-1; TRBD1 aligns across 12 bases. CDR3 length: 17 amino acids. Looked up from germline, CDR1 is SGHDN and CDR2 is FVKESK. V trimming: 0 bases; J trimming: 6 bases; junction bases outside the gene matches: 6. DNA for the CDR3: TGTGCCAGCAGCCAAGAGGGCGGGACAGGGGGCTCCAATGAGCAGTTCTTC. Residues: CASSQEGGTGGSNEQFF.

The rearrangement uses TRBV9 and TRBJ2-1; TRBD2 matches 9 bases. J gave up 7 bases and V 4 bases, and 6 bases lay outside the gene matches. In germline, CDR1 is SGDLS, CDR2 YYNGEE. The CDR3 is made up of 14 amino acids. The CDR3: CASSYGLASNEQFF. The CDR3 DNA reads TGTGCCAGCAGCTACGGACTAGCGAGTAATGAGCAGTTCTTC.

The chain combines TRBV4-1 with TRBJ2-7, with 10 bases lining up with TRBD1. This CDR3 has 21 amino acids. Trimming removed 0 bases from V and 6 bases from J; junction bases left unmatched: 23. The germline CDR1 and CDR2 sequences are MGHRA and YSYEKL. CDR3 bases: TGCGCCAGCAGCCAAGAAGGGGGACAGGGGACCGGCACAGGCAGATGGGGCGAGCAGTACTTC. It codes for CASSQEGGQGTGTGRWGEQYF.

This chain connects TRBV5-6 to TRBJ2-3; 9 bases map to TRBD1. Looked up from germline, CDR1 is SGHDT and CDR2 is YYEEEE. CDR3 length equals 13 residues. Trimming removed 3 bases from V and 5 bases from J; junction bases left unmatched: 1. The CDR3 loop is CASSYRGLDTQYF. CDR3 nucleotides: TGTGCCAGCAGCTACAGGGGGCTAGATACGCAGTATTTT.

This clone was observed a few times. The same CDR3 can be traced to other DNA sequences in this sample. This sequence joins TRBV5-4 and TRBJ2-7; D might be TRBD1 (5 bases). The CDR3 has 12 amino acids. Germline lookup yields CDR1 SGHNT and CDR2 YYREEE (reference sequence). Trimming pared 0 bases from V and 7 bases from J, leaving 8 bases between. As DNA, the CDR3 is TGTGCCAGCAGCTTGGGGTCAGGGGAGCAGTACTTC. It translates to CASSLGSGEQYF. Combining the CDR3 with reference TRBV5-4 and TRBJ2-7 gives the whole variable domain ETGVTQSPTHLIKTRGQQVTLRCSSQSGHNTVSWYQQALGQGPQFIFQYYREEENGRGNFPPRFSGLQFPNYSSELNVNALELDDSALYLCASSLGSGEQYFGPGTRLTVT.

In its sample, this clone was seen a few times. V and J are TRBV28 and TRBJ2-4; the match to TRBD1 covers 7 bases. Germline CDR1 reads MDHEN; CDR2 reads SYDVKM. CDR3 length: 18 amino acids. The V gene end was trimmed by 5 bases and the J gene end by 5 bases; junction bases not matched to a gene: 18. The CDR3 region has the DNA TGTGCCAGCAGTAGCCTGCACCGGGACAGTCCTGCGGAAAACATTCAGTACTTC. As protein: CASSSLHRDSPAENIQYF. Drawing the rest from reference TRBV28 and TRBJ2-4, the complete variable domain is DVKVTQSSRYLVKRTGEKVFLECVQDMDHENMFWYRQDPGLGLRLIYFSYDVKMKEKGDIPEGYSVSREKKERFSLILESASTNQTSMYLCASSSLHRDSPAENIQYFGAGTRLSVL.

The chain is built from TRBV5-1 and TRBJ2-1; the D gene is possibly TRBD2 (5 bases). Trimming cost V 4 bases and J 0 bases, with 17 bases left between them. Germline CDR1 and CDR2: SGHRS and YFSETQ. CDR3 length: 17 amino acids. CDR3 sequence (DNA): TGCGCCAGCAGCCCCGGAGGTCTGCTAAGCTCCTACAATGAGCAGTTCTTC. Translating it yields CASSPGGLLSSYNEQFF.

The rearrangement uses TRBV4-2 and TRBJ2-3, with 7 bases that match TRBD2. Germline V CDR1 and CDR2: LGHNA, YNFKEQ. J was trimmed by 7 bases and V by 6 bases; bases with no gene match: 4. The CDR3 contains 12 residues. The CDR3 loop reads CASSWGGNTQYF. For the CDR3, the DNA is TGTGCCAGCAGTTGGGGGGGGAATACGCAGTATTTT.

CDR3 in amino acids: CSVEQKNIDGQAALANYGYTF. CDR3 DNA sequence: TGCAGCGTTGAACAAAAAAACATAGACGGACAGGCCGCCTTAGCTAACTATGGCTACACCTTC. The rearrangement links TRBV29-1 to TRBJ1-2; 7 nucleotides line up with TRBD1. This CDR3 region has 21 residues. Looked up from germline, CDR1 is SQVTM and CDR2 is ANQGSEA. V lost 2 bases, J lost 0 bases, and 24 bases stayed unmatched.

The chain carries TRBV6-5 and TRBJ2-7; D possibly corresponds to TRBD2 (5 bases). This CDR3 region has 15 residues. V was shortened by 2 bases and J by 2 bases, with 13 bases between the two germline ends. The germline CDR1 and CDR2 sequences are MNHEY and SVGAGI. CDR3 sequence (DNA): TGTGCCAGCAGTTACAGCGGCCTGCAGGCCTACGAGCAGTACTTC. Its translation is CASSYSGLQAYEQYF.

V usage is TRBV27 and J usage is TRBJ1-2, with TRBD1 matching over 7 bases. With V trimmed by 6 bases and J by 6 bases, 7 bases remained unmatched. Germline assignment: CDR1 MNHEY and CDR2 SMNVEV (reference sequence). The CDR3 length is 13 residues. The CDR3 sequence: CASRSLQGNGYTF. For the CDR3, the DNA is TGTGCCAGCAGATCACTACAGGGGAATGGCTACACCTTC.

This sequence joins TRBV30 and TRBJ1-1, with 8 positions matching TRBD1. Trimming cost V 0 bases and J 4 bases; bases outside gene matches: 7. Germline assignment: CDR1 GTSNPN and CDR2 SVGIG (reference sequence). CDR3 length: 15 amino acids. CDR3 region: CAWSVPRTGSTEAFF. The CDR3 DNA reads TGTGCCTGGAGTGTACCGAGGACAGGGAGCACTGAAGCTTTCTTT.

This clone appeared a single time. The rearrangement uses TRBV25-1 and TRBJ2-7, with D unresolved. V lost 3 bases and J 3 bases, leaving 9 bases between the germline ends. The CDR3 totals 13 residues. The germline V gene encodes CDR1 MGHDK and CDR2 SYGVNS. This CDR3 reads CASSDSTYYEQYF. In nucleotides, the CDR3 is TGTGCCAGCAGTGATAGTACCTACTACGAGCAGTACTTC.

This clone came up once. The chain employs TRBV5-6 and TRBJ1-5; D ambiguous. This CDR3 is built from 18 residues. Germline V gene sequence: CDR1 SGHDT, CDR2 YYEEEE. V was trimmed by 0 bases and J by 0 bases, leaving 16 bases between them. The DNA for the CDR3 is TGTGCCAGCAGCTTGGGAGGGCTCCGGATCTCTAGCAATCAGCCCCAGCATTTT. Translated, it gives CASSLGGLRISSNQPQHF.

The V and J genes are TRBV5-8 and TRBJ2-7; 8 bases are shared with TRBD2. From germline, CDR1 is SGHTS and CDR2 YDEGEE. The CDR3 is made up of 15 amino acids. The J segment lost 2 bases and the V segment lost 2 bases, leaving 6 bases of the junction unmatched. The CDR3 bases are TGTGCCAGCAGCTTTTCTGTCGGGAGGGCCTACGAGCAGTACTTC. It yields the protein CASSFSVGRAYEQYF.

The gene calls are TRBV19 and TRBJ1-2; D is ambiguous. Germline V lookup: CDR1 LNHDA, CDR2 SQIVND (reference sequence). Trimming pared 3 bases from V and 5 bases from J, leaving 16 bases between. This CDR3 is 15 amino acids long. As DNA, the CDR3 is TGTGCCAGTAGTATTAGTCCTCAAGAGGTTTATGGCTACACCTTC. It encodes CASSISPQEVYGYTF.

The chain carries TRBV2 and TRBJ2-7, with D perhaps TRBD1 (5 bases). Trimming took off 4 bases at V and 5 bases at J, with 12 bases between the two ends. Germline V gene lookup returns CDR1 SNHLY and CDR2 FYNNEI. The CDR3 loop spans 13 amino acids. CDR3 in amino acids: CASSVRQGHEQYF. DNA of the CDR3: TGTGCCAGCAGTGTCCGGCAGGGCCACGAGCAGTACTTC.

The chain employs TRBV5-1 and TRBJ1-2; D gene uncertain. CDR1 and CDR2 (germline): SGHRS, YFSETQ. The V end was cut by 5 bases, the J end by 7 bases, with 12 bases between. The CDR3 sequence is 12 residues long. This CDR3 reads CASSSGVRGYTF. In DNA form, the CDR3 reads TGCGCCAGCAGTTCCGGGGTGCGTGGCTACACCTTC.

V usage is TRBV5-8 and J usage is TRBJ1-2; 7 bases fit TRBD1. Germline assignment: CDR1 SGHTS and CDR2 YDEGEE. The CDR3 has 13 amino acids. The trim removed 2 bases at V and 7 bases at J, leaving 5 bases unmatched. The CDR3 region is CASSFTGVPGYTF. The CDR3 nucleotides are TGTGCCAGCAGCTTCACAGGGGTTCCTGGCTACACCTTC.

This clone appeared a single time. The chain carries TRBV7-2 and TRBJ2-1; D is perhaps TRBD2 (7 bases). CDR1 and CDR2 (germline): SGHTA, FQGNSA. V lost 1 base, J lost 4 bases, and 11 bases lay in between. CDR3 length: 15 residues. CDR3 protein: CASSLEGGGYNEQFF. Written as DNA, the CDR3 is TGTGCCAGCAGCTTAGAGGGGGGGGGATACAATGAGCAGTTCTTC.

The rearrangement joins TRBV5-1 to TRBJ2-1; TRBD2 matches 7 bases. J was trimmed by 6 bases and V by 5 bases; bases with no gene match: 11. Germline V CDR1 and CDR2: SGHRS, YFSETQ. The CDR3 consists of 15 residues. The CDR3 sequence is CASSLKTSNLNEQFF. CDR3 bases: TGCGCCAGCAGTTTGAAGACTAGCAATCTCAATGAGCAGTTCTTC.